Shown below are 17 T cell receptor beta chains from a single sample sequenced in a study of shared clonotypes between healthy human individuals. Assay used: immunoSEQ multiplex PCR; TCRdb lists only in-frame clones, some missing. In the table there are under 1 million clones, just over 95% of which are singletons. Naivety among CD8 cells was defined by CD45RO negativity and positive CCR7 selection, thereby excluding terminally differentiated effector memory CD45RA+ cells. The sequenced sample consisted of naive CD8+ T cells sorted from blood. Source of these receptors: a man aged 30 to 39 in good health.

The chain joins TRBV15 to TRBJ1-1; no clear D. V lost 1 base and J lost 0, with 6 bases in between. The CDR3 is 14 amino acids. From germline, CDR1 is LNHNV and CDR2 YYDKDF (reference sequence). As DNA, the CDR3 is TGTGCCACCAGCAGAGCAGTGGTGAACACTGAAGCTTTCTTT. This translates into CATSRAVVNTEAFF. Full variable domain (rest looked up from reference TRBV15 and TRBJ1-1): DAMVIQNPRYQVTQFGKPVTLSCSQTLNHNVMYWYQQKSSQAPKLLFHYYDKDFNNEADTPDNFQSRRPNTSFCFLDIRSPGLGDTAMYLCATSRAVVNTEAFFGQGTRLTVV.

On this clone: This CDR3 is also generated by other DNA sequences in the sample. The gene calls are TRBV12-5 and TRBJ2-1; D is ambiguous. V lost 1 base and J 7 bases, leaving 2 bases between the germline ends. The length of the CDR3 is 11 residues. Germline CDR1 is LGHNT and CDR2 is FRNRAP. This CDR3 is CASGLGNEQFF. The CDR3, as DNA: TGTGCTAGTGGTTTGGGAAATGAGCAGTTCTTC.

The rearrangement joins TRBV11-2 to TRBJ2-1; a possible D gene is TRBD1 (6 bases). Germline CDR1 and CDR2: SGHAT and FQNNGV. The CDR3 is made up of 14 amino acids. The germline V and J ends were trimmed by 2 bases and 9 bases, with 14 bases remaining between them. The CDR3 is CASSLNTGTGEQFF. The CDR3 region has the DNA TGTGCCAGCAGCTTAAATACAGGGACGGGTGAGCAGTTCTTC.

The chain couples TRBV7-9 to TRBJ1-5, with 8 bases that match TRBD1. The CDR3 sequence is 15 residues long. The germline V gene has CDR1 SEHNR and CDR2 FQNEAQ (reference sequence). Trimming took 4 bases from V and 7 from J; bases not matched to a gene: 9. CDR3 in DNA: TGTGCCAGCAGCTCGACAGGGGCTGGAGAGCAGCCCCAGCATTTT. It encodes CASSSTGAGEQPQHF.

The chain recombines TRBV5-1 with TRBJ2-7; D is unresolved. The germline gives CDR1 SGHRS, CDR2 YFSETQ. The CDR3 covers 14 residues. V was shortened by 1 base and J by 3 bases, with 11 bases between the two germline ends. CDR3 sequence: CASSLSGTYYEQYF. Here the CDR3 DNA reads TGCGCCAGCAGCTTGTCAGGCACCTACTACGAGCAGTACTTC.

The chain combines TRBV7-9 with TRBJ2-1; 8 bases align to TRBD2. V was clipped by 1 base and J by 1 base; unmatched bases: 6. Germline CDR1 reads SEHNR; CDR2 reads FQNEAQ (reference sequence). The CDR3 has 17 amino acids. CDR3 nucleotides: TGTGCCAGCAGCTTAGACTGGCGGGAGGAATCCTACAATGAGCAGTTCTTC. Amino acids: CASSLDWREESYNEQFF.

This rearrangement joins TRBV19 to TRBJ2-1; no clear D gene. Trimming took off 2 bases at V and 2 bases at J, with 7 bases between the two ends. Germline assignment: CDR1 LNHDA and CDR2 SQIVND (reference sequence). CDR3 size: 14 residues. CDR3 amino acids: CASSITVPYNEQFF. CDR3 nucleotide sequence: TGTGCCAGTAGTATAACAGTCCCCTACAATGAGCAGTTCTTC.

J is TRBJ1-5 and V is TRBV19, with TRBD1 identical over 7 bases. CDR1 is LNHDA, CDR2 SQIVND, per germline (reference sequence). The CDR3 has 16 amino acids. V lost 9 bases and J lost 7; bases outside the gene matches: 18. The CDR3 nucleotides are TGTGCCAGAGACCCGCACGGGCAGGGGGGTGGCCAGCCCCAGCATTTT. Its protein product is CARDPHGQGGGQPQHF.

This sequence joins TRBV9 and TRBJ2-2; TRBD1 aligns across 7 bases. J gave up 5 bases and V 4 bases, and 8 bases lay outside the gene matches. This CDR3 has 15 residues. The V gene's germline CDR1 is SGDLS and CDR2 YYNGEE. The CDR3 region is CASSPDRVGTGELFF. As DNA, the CDR3 is TGTGCCAGCAGCCCCGACAGGGTCGGTACCGGGGAGCTGTTTTTT.

The chain uses TRBV2 and TRBJ1-1; D remains ambiguous. Germline CDR1 SNHLY, CDR2 FYNNEI. This CDR3 spans 15 amino acids. Trimming removed 8 bases from V and 8 bases from J, with 24 bases in between. CDR3 sequence (DNA): TGTGCCAGCTGGGTTGGGTTGGACGGAAGAGGAGAAGCTTTCTTT. As protein: CASWVGLDGRGEAFF.

J is TRBJ1-2 and V is TRBV5-1, with no clear D. V gave up 1 base and J gave up 5 bases, with 12 bases separating them. Germline lookup yields CDR1 SGHRS and CDR2 YFSETQ. The CDR3 is 14 amino acids. In nucleotides, the CDR3 is TGCGCCAGCAGCTTGTGGGAAGTCGGTTATGGCTACACCTTC. Residues: CASSLWEVGYGYTF.

The rearrangement uses TRBV7-6 and TRBJ2-5; the D is unclear. The CDR3 contains 15 residues. Germline V lookup: CDR1 SGHVS, CDR2 FNYEAQ. V gave up 5 bases and J gave up 2 bases, with 15 bases separating them. CDR3 nucleotides: TGTGCCAGCAGCCCCAACTCCGTCCAGCAAGAGACCCAGTACTTC. It codes for CASSPNSVQQETQYF.

The chain has TRBV2 and TRBJ1-2, with 9 bases aligning to TRBD1. Germline CDR1 and CDR2: SNHLY and FYNNEI. V shed 2 bases, J shed 0 bases, and the junction held 7 bases outside the gene matches. The CDR3 contains 17 residues. The CDR3 spells CASSEPGTGRSNYGYTF. CDR3 sequence (DNA): TGTGCCAGCAGTGAACCCGGGACAGGGCGCTCTAACTATGGCTACACCTTC.

V usage is TRBV11-3 and J usage is TRBJ2-1, with 8 bases that match TRBD1. The V gene's germline CDR1 is SGHNT and CDR2 YENEEA. The CDR3 has 16 residues. The J segment lost 6 bases and the V segment lost 0 bases, leaving 7 bases of the junction unmatched. Written as DNA, the CDR3 is TGTGCCAGCAGCTTAGATGTCAGGGGGCCATTCAATGAGCAGTTCTTC. It specifies CASSLDVRGPFNEQFF. The complete variable domain, with remaining parts taken from reference TRBV11-3 and TRBJ2-1, reads EAGVVQSPRYKIIEKKQPVAFWCNPISGHNTLYWYLQNLGQGPELLIRYENEEAVDDSQLPKDRFSAERLKGVDSTLKIQPAELGDSAVYLCASSLDVRGPFNEQFFGPGTRLTVL.

This chain links TRBV27 with TRBJ2-1; a weak D match, TRBD2 (6 bases). Germline V gene data show CDR1 as MNHEY and CDR2 as SMNVEV (reference sequence). Trimming removed 6 bases from V and 4 bases from J, with 16 bases in between. The length of the CDR3 is 15 residues. CDR3 amino acids: CASSMNPRGYNEQFF. The CDR3 nucleotides are TGTGCCAGCAGCATGAACCCACGGGGGTACAATGAGCAGTTCTTC.

This clone was picked up a small number of times. The chain combines TRBV9 with TRBJ1-2; no firm D call. CDR1 is SGDLS, CDR2 YYNGEE, per germline. The V and J ends lost 8 bases and 0 bases respectively, with 14 bases between them. The CDR3 loop spans 14 amino acids. CDR3 loop: CASRSRSANYGYTF. Written as DNA, the CDR3 is TGTGCCAGTCGTTCAAGGAGCGCTAACTATGGCTACACCTTC. Full variable domain (rest looked up from reference TRBV9 and TRBJ1-2): DSGVTQTPKHLITATGQRVTLRCSPRSGDLSVYWYQQSLDQGLQFLIQYYNGEERAKGNILERFSAQQFPDLHSELNLSSLELGDSALYFCASRSRSANYGYTFGSGTRLTVV.

V usage is TRBV27 and J usage is TRBJ2-7; D might be TRBD1 or TRBD2, each matching 5 bases. The germline V and J ends were trimmed by 5 bases and 0 bases, with 17 bases remaining between them. This CDR3 comprises 16 residues. The germline CDR1 and CDR2 sequences are MNHEY and SMNVEV (reference sequence). The CDR3 DNA is TGTGCCAGCAGTGTCCTCCGGGACCGCCCCTCCTACGAGCAGTACTTC. Protein: CASSVLRDRPSYEQYF.